The next 16 T cell receptor beta chains were all read from a single sample in a study of shared clonotypes between healthy human individuals. Profiling relied on immunoSEQ multiplex PCR, and the TCRdb table lists in-frame clones only, not all of them. The table has 2,500,000 or so clones, 85% to 95% seen once. Input material: naive CD4+ T cells from PBMCs. As to subset: CD45RA+ positively selected. The receptors derive from a man younger than 35 in good health. Some clones in this sample may be carry-over from other donors' samples.

V and J are TRBV11-3 and TRBJ1-1; 7 bases fit TRBD1. Germline loops: CDR1 SGHNT, CDR2 YENEEA. This CDR3 region has 13 residues. V shed 3 bases and J 7 bases; nucleotides not matched to a gene: 5. CDR3 amino acids: CASSFRQGLEAFF. In DNA form, the CDR3 reads TGTGCCAGCAGCTTTCGACAGGGTCTTGAAGCTTTCTTT.

The CDR3 loop is CASSRVRTGVNRETQYF. In DNA, the CDR3 is TGTGCCAGCAGCCGAGTCCGGACAGGGGTAAATCGGGAGACCCAGTACTTC. The genes are TRBV28 and TRBJ2-5; 9 nucleotides align to TRBD1. Germline lookup yields CDR1 MDHEN and CDR2 SYDVKM. The CDR3 length is 17 residues. Trimming took 6 bases from V and 5 from J; bases not matched to a gene: 16.

This clone appeared a single time. V and J are TRBV18 and TRBJ1-2; D unclear. Per germline, CDR1 KGHSH and CDR2 LQKENI. Trimming left V 1 base short and J 0 bases short, with 12 bases between. This CDR3 is 16 amino acids long. As DNA, the CDR3 is TGTGCCAGCTCACCACGGAGTGGGGTAGCTAACTATGGCTACACCTTC. Amino acid sequence: CASSPRSGVANYGYTF.

The chain couples TRBV19 to TRBJ1-1; possibly TRBD1 for D (6 bases). Germline V gene lookup returns CDR1 LNHDA and CDR2 SQIVND (reference sequence). CDR3 length: 14 amino acids. The V end was cut by 6 bases, the J end by 5 bases, with 16 bases between. The CDR3 sequence: CASSSQGFRTEAFF. CDR3 bases: TGTGCCAGTAGCTCACAGGGATTTAGGACTGAAGCTTTCTTT.

The V call is TRBV6-5, the J call TRBJ2-4; 11 bases match TRBD1. The trim removed 2 bases at V and 7 bases at J, leaving 7 bases unmatched. This CDR3 contains 16 residues. Per the germline V gene, CDR1 is MNHEY and CDR2 is SVGAGI. For the CDR3, the DNA is TGTGCCAGCAGTTACGCGGGGGACAGGGGGAGGAACATTCAGTACTTC. Translation: CASSYAGDRGRNIQYF.

The chain employs TRBV13 and TRBJ2-2; 9 bases align to TRBD2. Trimming removed 1 base from V and 3 bases from J; junction bases left unmatched: 3. Germline CDR1 reads PRHDT; CDR2 reads FYEKMQ (reference sequence). The CDR3 contains 16 residues. CDR3 in DNA: TGTGCCAGCAGCTTAGCTAGCGGGAAGTACACCGGGGAGCTGTTTTTT. Its protein is CASSLASGKYTGELFF.

This chain links TRBV5-1 with TRBJ2-3; TRBD2 matches at 8 bases. Germline V gene data show CDR1 as SGHRS and CDR2 as YFSETQ. The CDR3 is made up of 15 amino acids. V shed 1 base, J shed 5 bases, and the junction held 6 bases outside the gene matches. The CDR3 reads CASSLLASGQDTQYF. CDR3 DNA sequence: TGCGCCAGCAGCTTGTTGGCTAGCGGGCAAGATACGCAGTATTTT.

The J gene is TRBJ1-1, the V gene TRBV28; possibly TRBD1 for D (6 bases). The CDR3 consists of 15 residues. CDR1 and CDR2 from the germline V gene are MDHEN and SYDVKM. The V and J ends lost 1 base and 11 bases respectively, with 20 bases between them. The CDR3 DNA is TGTGCCAGCAGTTTATCCCTGCCAACAGGGACGACGGCTTTCTTT. Translating gives CASSLSLPTGTTAFF.

The chain combines TRBV29-1 with TRBJ1-2; TRBD1 is a possible D gene (6 bases). CDR1 and CDR2 from the germline V gene are SQVTM and ANQGSEA. Deletions cut 5 bases from V and 2 bases from J, with 18 bases between. The CDR3 runs to 15 residues. CDR3 in DNA: TGCAGCGTTCCTGGGGGGGCCGGGGCGAACTATGGCTACACCTTC. Protein: CSVPGGAGANYGYTF. The complete variable domain, with remaining parts taken from reference TRBV29-1 and TRBJ1-2, reads SAVISQKPSRDICQRGTSLTIQCQVDSQVTMMFWYRQQPGQSLTLIATANQGSEATYESGFVIDKFPISRPNLTFSTLTVSNMSPEDSSIYLCSVPGGAGANYGYTFGSGTRLTVV.

This rearrangement joins TRBV9 to TRBJ2-3; perhaps TRBD2 as D (5 bases). Germline V CDR1 and CDR2: SGDLS, YYNGEE. The CDR3 has 15 amino acids. Trimming removed 3 bases from V and 0 bases from J, with 11 bases in between. CDR3 sequence (DNA): TGTGCCAGCAGCGGGAGCGGTCTTAGCACAGATACGCAGTATTTT. Its translation is CASSGSGLSTDTQYF.

This chain links TRBV18 with TRBJ1-2; 8 nucleotides agree with TRBD1. The CDR3 sequence is 16 residues long. Trimming removed 2 bases from V and 8 bases from J; junction bases left unmatched: 13. CDR1 KGHSH and CDR2 LQKENI come from the germline V gene. The CDR3 bases are TGTGCCAGCTCACCAGAGAGGGATACAGGGGGGGACGGCTACACCTTC. This sequence encodes CASSPERDTGGDGYTF.

CDR3 sequence reads: CATSKSKTGIYEQYF. The CDR3 region has the DNA TGTGCCACCAGCAAATCCAAGACAGGGATCTACGAGCAGTACTTC. The chain has TRBV15 and TRBJ2-7, with TRBD1 identical over 7 bases. The J segment lost 3 bases and the V segment lost 4 bases, leaving 9 bases of the junction unmatched. Germline CDR1 and CDR2: LNHNV and YYDKDF (reference sequence). The CDR3 extends over 15 amino acids.

The CDR3 DNA sequence: TGCAGCGTTGAGAGAGGTGACAGGGGCTTGGAAGCTTTCTTT. As protein: CSVERGDRGLEAFF. J is TRBJ1-1 and V is TRBV29-1, with 8 bases identical to TRBD1. The CDR3 is 14 residues long. The germline V gene has CDR1 SQVTM and CDR2 ANQGSEA. The V segment lost 3 bases and the J segment 8 bases; nucleotides outside the gene matches: 11.

About this clone itself: Other DNA sequences from this sample encode an identical CDR3 as well. The chain couples TRBV2 to TRBJ2-3, with D possibly being TRBD1 or TRBD2 (5 bases each). The germline gives CDR1 SNHLY, CDR2 FYNNEI. V was clipped by 8 bases and J by 0 bases, with 9 bases between them. The CDR3 length is 13 residues. CDR3 bases: TGTGCCAGCTCAGAGGGGAGCACAGATACGCAGTATTTT. Translation gives CASSEGSTDTQYF.

The chain recombines TRBV11-1 with TRBJ2-1, with TRBD2 matching 10 bases. This CDR3 is built from 16 residues. V trimming: 8 bases; J trimming: 7 bases; junction bases outside the gene matches: 14. Germline loops: CDR1 SGHAT, CDR2 FQDESV (reference sequence). The CDR3, as DNA: TGTGCCAGCCGCCCGAAGCTTAGACTAGCGGGTAATGAGCAGTTCTTC. The encoded protein is CASRPKLRLAGNEQFF.

This clone was picked up one time. The chain carries TRBV28 and TRBJ2-7; 8 bases agree with TRBD1. The CDR3 covers 14 residues. The V gene's germline CDR1 is MDHEN and CDR2 SYDVKM. Trimming took 4 bases from V and 5 from J; bases not matched to a gene: 7. The CDR3 region is CASSSDDRGDEQYF. CDR3 coding DNA: TGTGCCAGCAGTTCCGACGACAGGGGAGACGAGCAGTACTTC.